Reported below is one T cell receptor (beta chain). The antigen is not known. A single record per CDR3 protein comes from TCRdb applying MiXCR to the 5' RACE reads. The sample lists some 900,000 distinct CDR3 sequences, about 12% occurring once. CDR3 length: 14 residues. The data derive from a study of identical twins. Study results and limitations: Cord blood beta clonotypes that were abundant carried fewer insertions, and memory repertoires showed no such trend. In drawing conclusions, the study used cross-sectional statistical analysis and did not follow the same donors. Some out-of-frame alpha sequences were shared by twins, and these showed excess low generation probability. Modeled out-of-frame TCR alpha sharing in monozygotic twins fell below observed levels.

Another study also made use of these data, one on yellow fever vaccine responses in identical twins.

The chain carries TRBV21-1 and TRBJ2-4; the DNA was not used to check the table's D call, TRBD2. TRBV21-1 is noted as a pseudogene. Sequencing was done on a sample of PBMCs. This receptor was identified in a woman under 30 in good health. The CDR3 loop reads CASRRERAKNIQYF. The CDR3 nucleotides read TGTGCCAGCAGGAGGGAAAGAGCCAAAAACATTCAGTACTTC.